The clone carrying this TCR beta chain was seen ten or more times. Its antigen is still unknown. The data were taken from a study of T cells in Graves' hyperthyroidism and ophthalmopathy. The overall study: Peripheral blood was acquired at first diagnosis, ahead of any therapy whatsoever. Notes on the study in general: Blood held most thyroid clonotypes expanded above 0.001 frequency.

RNA transcripts were the template for amplifying TCR beta CDR3 regions. A set of HTBI primers served as the primers for a first-round RT-PCR of the TCR CDR3. TCRdb re-derived calls from the multiplex PCR reads in MiXCR, one entry per CDR3 protein. The data show roughly 740,000 distinct CDR3 sequences, with around 15% seen just once and around 8% held by the top ten. The CDR3 extends over 11 amino acids. The V gene's germline CDR1 is SQVTM and CDR2 ANQGSEA. The germline V and J ends were trimmed by 4 bases and 5 bases, with 9 bases remaining between them. The chain is built from TRBV29-1 and TRBJ2-7; D is unresolved. This clonotype was sampled from a young man with Graves' hyperthyroidism. Sample: blood. The CDR3 is CSVGRLNEQYF. The CDR3 nucleotides are TGCAGCGTTGGACGGCTCAACGAGCAGTACTTC.